The 19 T cell receptor beta chains given below trace back to one sample, sequenced in a study of siplizumab effects on memory and regulatory T cells. Sequencing was performed with immunoSEQ multiplex PCR; in TCRdb, only in-frame clones are kept and a portion is missing. Of over 100,000 clones listed, roughly 92% are singletons. Material for sequencing was Tregs sorted from blood. Source of these receptors: a human donor in good health.

This chain uses TRBV11-2 with TRBJ2-1; a possible D gene is TRBD2 (5 bases). This CDR3 spans 13 amino acids. Trimming left V 7 bases short and J 7 bases short, with 14 bases between. The germline V gene encodes CDR1 SGHAT and CDR2 FQNNGV. CDR3 DNA sequence: TGTGCCAGCATCAAACTCGGGGAAAATGAGCAGTTCTTC. As protein: CASIKLGENEQFF.

V is TRBV5-8 and J is TRBJ1-2; D call uncertain. CDR1 and CDR2 (germline): SGHTS, YDEGEE. V was pared by 4 bases and J by 3 bases, with 10 bases between. There are 13 residues in the CDR3. CDR3: CASSLRQHYGYTF. DNA of the CDR3: TGTGCCAGCAGCCTGCGCCAACACTATGGCTACACCTTC.

The V call is TRBV19, the J call TRBJ1-1; the D is unclear. This CDR3 spans 13 amino acids. Germline V gives CDR1 LNHDA, CDR2 SQIVND (reference sequence). The ends were cut back, 7 bases at V and 7 bases at J, with 16 bases in the middle. The CDR3 DNA is TGTGCCAGTAACGGGCGGGGATGGGGTGAAGCTTTCTTT. Its translation: CASNGRGWGEAFF.

Only one count was recorded for this clone. The genes are TRBV29-1 and TRBJ2-2; the D gene could be TRBD1 or TRBD2 (5 bases each). The CDR3 covers 14 residues. The germline CDR1 and CDR2 sequences are SQVTM and ANQGSEA. V gave up 6 bases and J gave up 6 bases, with 17 bases separating them. CDR3 nucleotide sequence: TGCAGCGTAGTTTTCTTCGGGACCGCCGGGGAGCTGTTTTTT. Translated, it gives CSVVFFGTAGELFF.

The chain has TRBV25-1 and TRBJ2-3, with TRBD1 matching over 8 bases. The junction had 8 bases not matched to a gene; V was cut back by 2 bases and J by 10 bases. Germline values: CDR1 MGHDK, CDR2 SYGVNS. CDR3 size: 14 residues. In DNA, the CDR3 is TGTGCCAGCAGTGAACCGGACAGGGCCAGGGCGCAGTATTTT. It is translated as CASSEPDRARAQYF.

The rearrangement links TRBV18 to TRBJ1-2, with 8 nucleotides matching TRBD1. The germline V gene encodes CDR1 KGHSH and CDR2 LQKENI. The CDR3 spans 18 residues. V shed 2 bases, J shed 2 bases, and the junction held 13 bases outside the gene matches. CDR3 DNA: TGTGCCAGCTCACCATCGATGCGCAGGACAGGGACAAACTATGGCTACACCTTC. This gives the protein CASSPSMRRTGTNYGYTF.

The chain links TRBV2 to TRBJ1-1; TRBD1 is a possible D gene (6 bases). Germline V gives CDR1 SNHLY, CDR2 FYNNEI. This CDR3 contains 13 residues. With 6 bases removed from V and 6 bases from J, the gap between germline ends came to 14 bases. The CDR3 sequence: CASSLRGGPEAFF. DNA for the CDR3: TGTGCCAGCAGCCTGAGGGGGGGGCCTGAAGCTTTCTTT.

The genes are TRBV19 and TRBJ1-5; 7 nucleotides match TRBD1. Looked up from germline, CDR1 is LNHDA and CDR2 is SQIVND (reference sequence). This CDR3 comprises 16 residues. The J segment lost 3 bases and the V segment lost 7 bases, leaving 12 bases of the junction unmatched. The CDR3, as DNA: TGTGCCAGTAACGGTCTACCGGGACAGTCCAATCAGCCCCAGCATTTT. This encodes CASNGLPGQSNQPQHF.

The chain couples TRBV6-1 to TRBJ2-2; TRBD1 is a possible D gene (5 bases). This CDR3 is 14 amino acids long. Germline V lookup: CDR1 MNHNS, CDR2 SASEGT. V shed 5 bases and J shed 7 bases, with 14 bases lying between them. CDR3 residues: CASSRQSLVGELFF. The CDR3 DNA reads TGTGCCAGCAGTCGACAGTCCCTCGTCGGGGAGCTGTTTTTT.

This clone is a singleton in its sample. The chain has TRBV6-6 and TRBJ1-4, with TRBD1 identical over 9 bases. With 9 bases clipped from V and 4 bases from J, the junction kept 6 bases outside the gene matches. Germline V CDR1 and CDR2: MNHNY, SVGAGI (reference sequence). This CDR3 has 14 amino acids. Here the CDR3 reads CASRPGQGNEKLFF. Written as DNA, the CDR3 is TGTGCCAGTAGGCCGGGACAGGGTAATGAAAAACTGTTTTTT.

V is TRBV10-3 and J is TRBJ2-5; 10 bases line up with TRBD1. V lost 5 bases to trimming and J lost 3 bases; unmatched junction nucleotides: 6. From germline, CDR1 is ENHRY and CDR2 SYGVKD. There are 15 residues in the CDR3. The CDR3 region is CAISRTGGTEETQYF. CDR3 bases: TGTGCCATCAGTCGGACAGGGGGAACGGAAGAGACCCAGTACTTC.

The V gene is TRBV11-3, the J gene TRBJ2-7; D not resolved. The CDR3 runs 14 residues. The V end lost 5 bases, the J end lost 0 bases, and 11 bases lay between the germline ends. Germline V gene data show CDR1 as SGHNT and CDR2 as YENEEA. CDR3 in amino acids: CASSRALSSYEQYF. The DNA for the CDR3 is TGTGCCAGCAGCCGAGCCCTAAGCTCCTACGAGCAGTACTTC.

This chain uses TRBV9 with TRBJ1-6; 7 bases match TRBD1. The junction had 5 bases not matched to a gene; V was cut back by 1 base and J by 7 bases. The CDR3 sequence is 15 residues long. CDR1 SGDLS and CDR2 YYNGEE come from the germline V gene. CDR3 region: CASSVTQGRNSPLHF. The CDR3 nucleotides are TGTGCCAGCAGCGTAACACAGGGGCGGAATTCACCCCTCCACTTT.

V gene TRBV6-1 combines with J gene TRBJ2-1; a weak D match, TRBD2 (6 bases). Trimming pared 10 bases from V and 4 bases from J, leaving 17 bases between. CDR1 and CDR2 (germline): MNHNS, SASEGT. The CDR3 sequence is 14 residues long. The CDR3: CAIPGTLRYNEQFF. The CDR3 DNA reads as TGTGCCATCCCCGGGACTTTGCGGTACAATGAGCAGTTCTTC.

This rearrangement joins TRBV9 to TRBJ1-3; D remains unclear. The CDR3 is 14 amino acids. CDR1 is SGDLS, CDR2 YYNGEE, per germline. The V end was cut by 3 bases, the J end by 2 bases, with 9 bases between. CDR3 in DNA: TGTGCCAGCAGCGATGAGAGAGCTGGAAACACCATATATTTT. Its protein product is CASSDERAGNTIYF.

The V and J genes are TRBV7-9 and TRBJ2-7, with D possibly matching TRBD1 (6 bases). The V and J ends lost 3 bases and 5 bases respectively, with 14 bases between them. Germline CDR1 and CDR2: SEHNR and FQNEAQ (reference sequence). The CDR3 length is 14 residues. CDR3 protein: CASSLSISGDEQYF. The CDR3 DNA reads TGTGCCAGCAGCTTGAGTATTTCAGGGGACGAGCAGTACTTC.

The chain carries TRBV21-1 and TRBJ2-5; the D call in the table, TRBD1, was not verified against the DNA. TRBV21-1 is annotated as a pseudogene. There are 14 residues in the CDR3. The CDR3 region is CASSNRDRKETQYF. The CDR3 coding sequence is TGTGCCAGCAGCAACCGCGACAGAAAAGAGACCCAGTACTTC.

This rearrangement joins TRBV6-5 to TRBJ1-2; 9 bases match TRBD1. The CDR3 spans 15 residues. Germline assignment: CDR1 MNHEY and CDR2 SVGAGI. V trimming: 6 bases; J trimming: 3 bases; junction bases outside the gene matches: 8. CDR3 sequence (DNA): TGTGCCAGCAGACGAAACAGGGGGCAGTACTATGGCTACACCTTC. Amino acid sequence: CASRRNRGQYYGYTF.

The rearrangement joins TRBV5-4 to TRBJ2-7, with D perhaps matching TRBD2 (5 bases). Trimming took 4 bases from V and 6 from J, leaving 17 bases between them. Germline values: CDR1 SGHNT, CDR2 YYREEE (reference sequence). The CDR3 extends over 14 amino acids. In nucleotides, the CDR3 is TGTGCCAGCAGCGCGGGTGGCTCCTGGTCCGAGCAGTACTTC. It translates to CASSAGGSWSEQYF. Full variable domain (missing parts from reference TRBV5-4 and TRBJ2-7): ETGVTQSPTHLIKTRGQQVTLRCSSQSGHNTVSWYQQALGQGPQFIFQYYREEENGRGNFPPRFSGLQFPNYSSELNVNALELDDSALYLCASSAGGSWSEQYFGPGTRLTVT.